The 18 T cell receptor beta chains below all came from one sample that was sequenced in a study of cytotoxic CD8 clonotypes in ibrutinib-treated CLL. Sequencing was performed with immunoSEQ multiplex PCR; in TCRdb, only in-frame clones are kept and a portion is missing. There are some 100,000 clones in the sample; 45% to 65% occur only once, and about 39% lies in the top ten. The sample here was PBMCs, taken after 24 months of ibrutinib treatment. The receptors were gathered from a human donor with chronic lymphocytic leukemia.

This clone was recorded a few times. The CDR3 spells CASSLEGTGANYGYTF. CDR3 bases: TGCGCCAGCAGCCTGGAGGGGACAGGAGCTAACTATGGCTACACCTTC. The J gene is TRBJ1-2, the V gene TRBV5-1; 8 bases align to TRBD1. The CDR3 loop spans 16 amino acids. J was trimmed by 0 bases and V by 4 bases; bases with no gene match: 8. Germline lookup yields CDR1 SGHRS and CDR2 YFSETQ.

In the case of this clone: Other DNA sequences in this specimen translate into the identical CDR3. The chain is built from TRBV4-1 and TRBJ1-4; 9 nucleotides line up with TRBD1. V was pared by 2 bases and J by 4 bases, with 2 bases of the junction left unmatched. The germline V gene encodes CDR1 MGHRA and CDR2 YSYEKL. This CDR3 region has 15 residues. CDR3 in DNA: TGCGCCAGCAGCCAACCGGGACAGGGTAATGAAAAACTGTTTTTT. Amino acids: CASSQPGQGNEKLFF.

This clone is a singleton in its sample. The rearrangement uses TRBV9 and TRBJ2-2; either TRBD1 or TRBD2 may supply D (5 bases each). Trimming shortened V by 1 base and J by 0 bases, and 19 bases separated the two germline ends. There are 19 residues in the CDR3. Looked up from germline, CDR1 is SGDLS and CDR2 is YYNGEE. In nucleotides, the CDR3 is TGTGCCAGCAGCGTATTAGATATACCGGGACGGACGAACACCGGGGAGCTGTTTTTT. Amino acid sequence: CASSVLDIPGRTNTGELFF.

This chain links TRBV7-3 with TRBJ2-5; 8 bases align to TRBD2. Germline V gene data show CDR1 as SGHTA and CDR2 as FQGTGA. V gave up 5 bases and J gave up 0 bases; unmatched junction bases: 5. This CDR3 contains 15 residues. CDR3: CASSPLAGNQETQYF. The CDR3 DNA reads TGTGCCAGCAGCCCGTTAGCGGGGAACCAAGAGACCCAGTACTTC. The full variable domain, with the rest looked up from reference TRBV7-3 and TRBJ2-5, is GAGVSQTPSNKVTEKGKYVELRCDPISGHTALYWYRQSLGQGPEFLIYFQGTGAADDSGLPNDRFFAVRPEGSVSTLKIQRTERGDSAVYLCASSPLAGNQETQYFGPGTRLLVL.

The CDR3 is CASRDQGYDSPLHF. For the CDR3, the DNA is TGTGCCAGCAGGGATCAGGGGTATGATTCACCCCTCCACTTT. The chain recombines TRBV6-6 with TRBJ1-6; possible D gene TRBD1, 6 bases. This CDR3 spans 14 amino acids. CDR1 is MNHNY, CDR2 SVGAGI, per germline (reference sequence). V gave up 6 bases and J gave up 8 bases, with 14 bases separating them.

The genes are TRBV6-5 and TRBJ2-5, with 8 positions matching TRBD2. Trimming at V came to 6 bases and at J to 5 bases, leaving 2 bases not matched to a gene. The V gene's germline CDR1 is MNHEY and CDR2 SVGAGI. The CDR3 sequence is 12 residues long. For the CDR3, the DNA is TGTGCCAGCAGCACGGGAGGGGAGACCCAGTACTTC. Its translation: CASSTGGETQYF.

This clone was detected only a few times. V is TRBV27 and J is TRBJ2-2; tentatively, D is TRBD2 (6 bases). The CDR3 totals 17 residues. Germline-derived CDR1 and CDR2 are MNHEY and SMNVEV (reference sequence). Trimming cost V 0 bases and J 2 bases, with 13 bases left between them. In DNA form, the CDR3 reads TGTGCCAGCAGTTTATCTACGCTGGGAGGAAACACCGGGGAGCTGTTTTTT. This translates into CASSLSTLGGNTGELFF.

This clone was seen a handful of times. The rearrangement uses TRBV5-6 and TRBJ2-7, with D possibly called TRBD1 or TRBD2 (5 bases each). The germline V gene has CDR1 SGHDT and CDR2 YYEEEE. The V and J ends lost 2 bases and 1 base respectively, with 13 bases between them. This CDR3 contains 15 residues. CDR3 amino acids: CASSLLGTESYEQYF. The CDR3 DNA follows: TGTGCCAGCAGCTTATTAGGGACGGAGTCCTACGAGCAGTACTTC.

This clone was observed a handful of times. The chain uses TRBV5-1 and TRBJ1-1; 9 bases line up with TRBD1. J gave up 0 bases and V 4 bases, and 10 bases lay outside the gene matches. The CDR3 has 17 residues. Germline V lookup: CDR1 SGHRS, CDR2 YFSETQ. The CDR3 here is CASSVIPGQGLNTEAFF. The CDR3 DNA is TGCGCCAGCAGCGTAATACCGGGACAGGGATTGAACACTGAAGCTTTCTTT.

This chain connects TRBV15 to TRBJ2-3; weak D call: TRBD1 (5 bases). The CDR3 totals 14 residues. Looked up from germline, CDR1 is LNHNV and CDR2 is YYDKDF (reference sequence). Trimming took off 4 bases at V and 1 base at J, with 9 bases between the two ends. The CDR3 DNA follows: TGTGCCACCAGCAAACTGACAGGCACAGATACGCAGTATTTT. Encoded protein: CATSKLTGTDTQYF.

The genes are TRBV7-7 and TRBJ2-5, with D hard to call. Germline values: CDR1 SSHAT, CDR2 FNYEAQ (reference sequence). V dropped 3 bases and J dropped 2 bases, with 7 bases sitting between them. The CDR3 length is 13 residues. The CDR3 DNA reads TGTGCCAGCAGCTTGGACCAGCAAGAGACCCAGTACTTC. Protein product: CASSLDQQETQYF.

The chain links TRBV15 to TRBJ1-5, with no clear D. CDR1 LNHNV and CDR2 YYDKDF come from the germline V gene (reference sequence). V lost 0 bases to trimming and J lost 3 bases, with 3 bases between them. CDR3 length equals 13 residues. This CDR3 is CATSREVNQPQHF. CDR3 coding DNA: TGTGCCACCAGCAGAGAGGTCAATCAGCCCCAGCATTTT.

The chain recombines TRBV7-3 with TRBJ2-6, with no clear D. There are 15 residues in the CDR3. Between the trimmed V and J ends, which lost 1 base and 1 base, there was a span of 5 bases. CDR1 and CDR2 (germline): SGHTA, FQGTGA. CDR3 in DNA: TGTGCCAGCAGCTTAATAGGGTCTGGGGCCAACGTCCTGACTTTC. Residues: CASSLIGSGANVLTF.

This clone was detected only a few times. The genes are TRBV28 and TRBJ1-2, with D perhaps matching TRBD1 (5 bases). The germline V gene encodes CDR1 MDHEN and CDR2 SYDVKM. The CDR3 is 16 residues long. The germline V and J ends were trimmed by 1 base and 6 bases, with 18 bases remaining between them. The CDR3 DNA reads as TGTGCCAGCAGTTTATTAGGGACGCCCGCTAATGATGGCTACACCTTC. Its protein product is CASSLLGTPANDGYTF.

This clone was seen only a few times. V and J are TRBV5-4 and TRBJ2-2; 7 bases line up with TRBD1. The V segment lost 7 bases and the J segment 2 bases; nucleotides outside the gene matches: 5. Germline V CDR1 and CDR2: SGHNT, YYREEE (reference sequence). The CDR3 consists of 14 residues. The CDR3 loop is CASSRQGNTGELFF. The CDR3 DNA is TGTGCCAGCTCTCGACAGGGTAACACCGGGGAGCTGTTTTTT. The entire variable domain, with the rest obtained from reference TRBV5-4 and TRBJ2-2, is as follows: ETGVTQSPTHLIKTRGQQVTLRCSSQSGHNTVSWYQQALGQGPQFIFQYYREEENGRGNFPPRFSGLQFPNYSSELNVNALELDDSALYLCASSRQGNTGELFFGEGSRLTVL.

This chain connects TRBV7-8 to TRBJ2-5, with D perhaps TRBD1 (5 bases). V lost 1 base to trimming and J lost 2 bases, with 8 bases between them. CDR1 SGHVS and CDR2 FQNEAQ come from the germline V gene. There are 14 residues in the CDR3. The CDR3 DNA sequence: TGTGCCAGCAGCTTAGGAAGACAGCAAGAGACCCAGTACTTC. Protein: CASSLGRQQETQYF.

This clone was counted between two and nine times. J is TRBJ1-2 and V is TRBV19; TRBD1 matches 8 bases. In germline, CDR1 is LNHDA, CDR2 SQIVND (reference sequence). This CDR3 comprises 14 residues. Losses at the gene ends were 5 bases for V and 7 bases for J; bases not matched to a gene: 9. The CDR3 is CASSPGQGVRGYTF. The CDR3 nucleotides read TGTGCCAGTAGTCCCGGACAGGGTGTCCGTGGCTACACCTTC. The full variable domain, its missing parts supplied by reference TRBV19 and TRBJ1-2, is DGGITQSPKYLFRKEGQNVTLSCEQNLNHDAMYWYRQDPGQGLRLIYYSQIVNDFQKGDIAEGYSVSREKKESFPLTVTSAQKNPTAFYLCASSPGQGVRGYTFGSGTRLTVV.

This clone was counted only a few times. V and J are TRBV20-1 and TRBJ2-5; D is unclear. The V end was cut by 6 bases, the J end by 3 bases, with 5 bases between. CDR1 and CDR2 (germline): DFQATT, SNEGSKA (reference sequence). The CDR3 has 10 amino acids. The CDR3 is CSAEEETQYF. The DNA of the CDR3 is TGCAGTGCGGAAGAAGAGACCCAGTACTTC.